This T cell receptor (beta chain) stems from a study of regulatory T cells in long-lasting Graves disease. This clonotype showed up many times. Building the TCR beta libraries relied on iRepertoire HTBI primers, and CDR3 regions underwent Arm-PCR. TCRdb redid the calling of the multiplex PCR reads with MiXCR, one entry per CDR3 protein. The sample has fewer than 350,000 distinct CDR3 sequences, over 15% seen once. The time point is: newly diagnosed GD, antithyroid drugs for less than 3 months. Generation of the TCR library employed RNA extracted from PBMCs. J was trimmed by 6 bases and V by 5 bases; bases with no gene match: 9. This CDR3 has 17 residues.

V usage is TRBV12-3 or TRBV12-4 and J usage is TRBJ2-1; 14 bases match TRBD2. The receptor's source is a female donor with Graves disease. Specimen: peripheral blood mononuclear cells (PBMCs), collected at new diagnosis, from a patient treated with antithyroid drugs. The CDR3 protein is CASSPPGLAGEFNEQFF. The CDR3, as DNA: TGTGCCAGCAGTCCACCGGGACTAGCGGGAGAATTCAATGAGCAGTTCTTC.